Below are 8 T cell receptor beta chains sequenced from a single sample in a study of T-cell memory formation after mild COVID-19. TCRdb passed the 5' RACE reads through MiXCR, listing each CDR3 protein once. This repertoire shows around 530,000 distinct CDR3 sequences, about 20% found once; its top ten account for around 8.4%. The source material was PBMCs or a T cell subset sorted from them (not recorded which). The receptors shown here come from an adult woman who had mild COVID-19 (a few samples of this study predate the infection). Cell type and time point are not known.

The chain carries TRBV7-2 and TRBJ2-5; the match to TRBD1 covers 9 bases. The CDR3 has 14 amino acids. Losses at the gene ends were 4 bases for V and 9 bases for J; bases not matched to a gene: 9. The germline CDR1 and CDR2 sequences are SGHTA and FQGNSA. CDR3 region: CASSSPGQGTAQYF. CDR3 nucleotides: TGTGCCAGCAGCTCGCCGGGACAGGGAACGGCCCAGTACTTC.

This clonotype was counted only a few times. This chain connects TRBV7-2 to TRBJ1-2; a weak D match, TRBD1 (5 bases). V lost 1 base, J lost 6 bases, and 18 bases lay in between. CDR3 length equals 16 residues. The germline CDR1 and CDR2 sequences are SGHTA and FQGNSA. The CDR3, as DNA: TGTGCCAGCAGCTTAGATAGCGCCCCGAGAGGGGATGGCTACACCTTC. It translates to CASSLDSAPRGDGYTF.

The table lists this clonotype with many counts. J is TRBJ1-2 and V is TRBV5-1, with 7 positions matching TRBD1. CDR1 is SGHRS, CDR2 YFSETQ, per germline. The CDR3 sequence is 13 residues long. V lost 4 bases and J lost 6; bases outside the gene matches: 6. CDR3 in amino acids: CASSEGAADGYTF. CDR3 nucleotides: TGCGCCAGCAGCGAGGGGGCAGCGGATGGCTACACCTTC.

The CDR3 sequence is CASSAGGSSGNTIYF. CDR3 coding DNA: TGTGCCAGCAGTGCCGGGGGAAGTTCCGGAAACACCATATATTTT. The J gene is TRBJ1-3, the V gene TRBV12-3 or TRBV12-4, with a weak D call TRBD1 (5 bases). V lost 5 bases to trimming and J lost 4 bases, with 15 bases between them. This CDR3 comprises 15 residues.

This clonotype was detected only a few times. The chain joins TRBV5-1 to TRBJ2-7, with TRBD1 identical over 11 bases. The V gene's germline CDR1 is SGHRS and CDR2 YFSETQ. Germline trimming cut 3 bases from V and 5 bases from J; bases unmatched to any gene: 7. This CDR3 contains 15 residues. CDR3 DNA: TGCGCCAGCAGCTCCGGGACAGGGGGGGTCGACGAGCAGTACTTC. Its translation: CASSSGTGGVDEQYF.

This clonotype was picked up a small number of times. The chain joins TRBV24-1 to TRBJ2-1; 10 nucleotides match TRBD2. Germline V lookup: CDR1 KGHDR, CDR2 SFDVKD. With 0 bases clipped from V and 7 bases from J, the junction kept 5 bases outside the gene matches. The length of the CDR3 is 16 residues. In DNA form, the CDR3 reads TGTGCCACCAGTGATTTGCGAGCGGGAGGGCGAAATGAGCAGTTCTTC. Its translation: CATSDLRAGGRNEQFF.

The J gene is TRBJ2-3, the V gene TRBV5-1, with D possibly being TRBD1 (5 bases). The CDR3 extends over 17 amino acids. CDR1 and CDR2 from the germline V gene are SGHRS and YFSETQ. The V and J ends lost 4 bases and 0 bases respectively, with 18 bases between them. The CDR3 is CASSTSPGLGSTDTQYF. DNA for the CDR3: TGCGCCAGCAGCACGTCGCCAGGGTTGGGGAGCACAGATACGCAGTATTTT.

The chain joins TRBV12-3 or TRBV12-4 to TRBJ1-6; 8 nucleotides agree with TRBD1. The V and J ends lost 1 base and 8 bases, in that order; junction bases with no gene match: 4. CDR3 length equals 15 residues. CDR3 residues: CASSLVQGVYSPLHF. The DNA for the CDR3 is TGTGCCAGCAGTTTAGTACAGGGGGTATATTCACCCCTCCACTTT.